The 10 T cell receptor beta chains presented below share a single source sample, sequenced in a study of blood T cell repertoires in COVID-19 (TCRdb year 2020). Library creation used the immunoSEQ multiplex PCR assay. TCRdb's version of the immuneACCESS table is confined to in-frame rearrangements and falls short of the full clone set. An unresolved V gene accounts for under half of the shortfall where checked; the remainder is of unknown origin. For this sample the table gives about 230,000 clones, of which more than 65% were detected only once. The top ten hold 7.5% to 9% of the sample. The sequenced material came from peripheral blood. The receptors originated from a woman older than 75 with acute or convalescent COVID-19.

This clone has only a few counts. The chain couples TRBV19 to TRBJ1-2; 7 bases fit TRBD1. The germline CDR1 and CDR2 sequences are LNHDA and SQIVND (reference sequence). Unmatched junction bases numbered 12, after V lost 7 bases and J lost 4 bases. This CDR3 has 15 residues. The CDR3 sequence is CASTSGTVGAYGYTF. The CDR3 region has the DNA TGTGCCAGTACCTCCGGGACAGTGGGGGCCTATGGCTACACCTTC.

The V gene is TRBV21-1, the J gene TRBJ2-2; the DNA was not compared with TRBD2, the D call given in the table. TRBV21-1 is a documented pseudogene. This CDR3 contains 19 residues. CDR3 loop: CASSKAVVASGRSTGELFF. The DNA for the CDR3 is TGTGCCAGCAGCAAAGCCGTTGTGGCTAGCGGGAGGAGCACCGGGGAGCTGTTTTTT.

The V call is TRBV5-1, the J call TRBJ1-2; no firm D call. The CDR3 has 15 amino acids. Per the germline V gene, CDR1 is SGHRS and CDR2 is YFSETQ. V was cut by 0 bases and J by 4 bases, with 13 bases left in between. The CDR3, as DNA: TGCGCCAGCAGCTTGGCCGCGGGAGACTCCTATGGCTACACCTTC. Translation: CASSLAAGDSYGYTF.

The chain joins TRBV6-6 to TRBJ1-2; tentatively, D is TRBD1 (6 bases). V lost 6 bases, J lost 8 bases, and 19 bases lay in between. This CDR3 spans 14 amino acids. The V gene's germline CDR1 is MNHNY and CDR2 SVGAGI (reference sequence). The chain's CDR3 is CASSEPARGGGYTF. In nucleotides, the CDR3 is TGTGCCAGCAGCGAACCCGCCAGGGGTGGGGGCTACACCTTC.

The chain links TRBV2 to TRBJ2-7; D may be TRBD2 (6 bases). V was shortened by 6 bases and J by 1 base, with 16 bases between the two germline ends. CDR1 is SNHLY and CDR2 is FYNNEI in the germline V gene. The CDR3 length is 15 residues. CDR3 DNA sequence: TGTGCCAGCAGCCCGGTGGAGGGGCTATCCTACGAGCAGTACTTC. Encoded protein: CASSPVEGLSYEQYF.

The V and J genes are TRBV14 and TRBJ1-2; D call uncertain. The CDR3 is made up of 13 amino acids. Germline V gene lookup returns CDR1 SGHDN and CDR2 FVKESK. The germline V and J ends were trimmed by 4 bases and 0 bases, with 6 bases remaining between them. The CDR3 region is CASSPQANYGYTF. Written as DNA, the CDR3 is TGTGCCAGCAGCCCGCAGGCTAACTATGGCTACACCTTC.

The gene calls are TRBV10-2 and TRBJ2-1; 9 bases line up with TRBD1. Trimming cost V 4 bases and J 6 bases; bases outside gene matches: 7. Germline loops: CDR1 WSHSY, CDR2 SAAADI. This CDR3 contains 15 residues. This chain's CDR3 is CASSGTGEGFNEQFF. The CDR3 nucleotides read TGCGCCAGCAGTGGGACAGGGGAGGGTTTCAATGAGCAGTTCTTC.

The V call is TRBV10-3, the J call TRBJ1-3; TRBD1 agrees at 9 bases. The germline V gene encodes CDR1 ENHRY and CDR2 SYGVKD. CDR3 size: 15 residues. V gave up 4 bases and J gave up 4 bases; unmatched junction bases: 5. The chain's CDR3 is CAISAAGQGGNTIYF. The DNA of the CDR3 is TGTGCCATCAGTGCCGCGGGACAGGGCGGAAACACCATATATTTT.

The chain couples TRBV7-9 to TRBJ1-2, with D possibly being TRBD1 (5 bases). Trimming took 9 bases from V and 8 from J, leaving 37 bases between them. This CDR3 contains 19 residues. CDR1 is SEHNR, CDR2 FQNEAQ, per germline (reference sequence). The CDR3 DNA sequence: TGTGCCAGTAGAGATGAGGTAGAGAGCCTCCAACAGGACATGAGGGGCTACACCTTC. Protein: CASRDEVESLQQDMRGYTF.

The genes are TRBV28 and TRBJ2-5, with 10 nucleotides matching TRBD2. The CDR3 runs 15 residues. The V and J ends lost 6 bases and 4 bases, in that order; junction bases with no gene match: 8. From germline, CDR1 is MDHEN and CDR2 SYDVKM. The CDR3 region is CASSSGLAALETQYF. The DNA of the CDR3 is TGTGCCAGCAGCTCCGGACTAGCGGCTTTAGAGACCCAGTACTTC.